These T cell receptor beta chains were read from a single sample in a study of human thymus T cells. Profiling relied on immunoSEQ multiplex PCR, and the TCRdb table lists in-frame clones only, not all of them. The data show about 130,000 clones, with around 94% seen just once and 0.02% to 0.025% held by the top ten. The specimen sequenced was thymus tissue. Receptor source: a boy younger than two with a congenital heart defect but otherwise immunologically healthy. The CDR3 runs from the conserved cysteine through the conserved F or W. D genes are given only for firm matches. Clone size is given for some rows only: seen once, a few or many times, or a class if the clone is expanded.

CDR3aa: CASSQPGQSLRGYTF; CDR3nt: TGCGCCAGCAGCCAACCGGGACAGAGCCTTCGTGGCTACACCTTC; abundance: -; v_gene: TRBV4-3; j_gene: TRBJ1-2; d_gene: TRBD1
CDR3aa: CASSLEGDREGNSPLHF; CDR3nt: TGTGCCAGCAGCTTGGAAGGAGACAGGGAGGGTAATTCACCCCTCCACTTT; abundance: -; v_gene: TRBV7-9; j_gene: TRBJ1-6; d_gene: TRBD1
CDR3aa: CASSARGVSYEQYF; CDR3nt: TGTGCCAGCAGCGCCAGGGGGGTCTCCTACGAGCAGTACTTC; abundance: -; v_gene: TRBV7-2; j_gene: TRBJ2-7; d_gene: -
CDR3aa: CASSLCVDRYTGELFF; CDR3nt: TGTGCCAGCAGTTTATGCGTCGACAGGTACACCGGGGAGCTGTTTTTT; abundance: -; v_gene: TRBV28; j_gene: TRBJ2-2; d_gene: -
CDR3aa: CASSLDRGTGYEQYF; CDR3nt: TGTGCCAGCAGCTTAGACCGCGGCACGGGCTACGAGCAGTACTTC; abundance: -; v_gene: TRBV11-2; j_gene: TRBJ2-7; d_gene: -
CDR3aa: CASSLGGKANYGYTF; CDR3nt: TGTGCCAGCAGCTTGGGGGGTAAAGCTAACTATGGCTACACCTTC; abundance: -; v_gene: TRBV5-6; j_gene: TRBJ1-2; d_gene: -
CDR3aa: CASSQDGDRGEDYGYTF; CDR3nt: TGCGCCAGCAGCCAAGATGGAGACAGGGGGGAGGACTATGGCTACACCTTC; abundance: -; v_gene: TRBV4-3; j_gene: TRBJ1-2; d_gene: TRBD1
CDR3aa: CASSSIYPPSSGGSCEQFF; CDR3nt: TGTGCCAGCAGTTCTATATACCCCCCCTCTAGCGGGGGGTCGTGTGAGCAGTTCTTC; abundance: -; v_gene: TRBV27; j_gene: TRBJ2-1; d_gene: TRBD2
CDR3aa: CASKGYGANVLTF; CDR3nt: TGTGCCAGCAAGGGCTACGGGGCCAACGTCCTGACTTTC; abundance: -; v_gene: TRBV5-8; j_gene: TRBJ2-6; d_gene: -
CDR3aa: CASSKRQGETQYF; CDR3nt: TGTGCCAGCAGCAAACGACAGGGTGAGACCCAGTACTTC; abundance: -; v_gene: TRBV11-3; j_gene: TRBJ2-5; d_gene: TRBD1
CDR3aa: CASSLAGHAYTTGELFF; CDR3nt: TGCGCCAGCAGCTTGGCCGGACACGCTTACACCACCGGGGAGCTGTTTTTT; abundance: -; v_gene: TRBV5-1; j_gene: TRBJ2-2; d_gene: -
CDR3aa: CASRGLVGGELFF; CDR3nt: TGTGCCAGCAGGGGGTTAGTTGGCGGGGAGCTGTTTTTT; abundance: -; v_gene: TRBV2; j_gene: TRBJ2-2; d_gene: -
CDR3aa: CASGSGVFGEQYF; CDR3nt: TGTGCCAGTGGGAGCGGGGTCTTCGGAGAGCAGTACTTC; abundance: -; v_gene: TRBV6-1; j_gene: TRBJ2-7; d_gene: TRBD2
CDR3aa: CASSFLTSGGRDTQYF; CDR3nt: TGTGCCAGCAGTTTTCTGACTAGCGGGGGGAGGGATACGCAGTATTTT; abundance: -; v_gene: TRBV27; j_gene: TRBJ2-3; d_gene: TRBD2
CDR3aa: CASSQEEATNTGELFF; CDR3nt: TGCGCCAGCAGCCAAGAGGAAGCAACGAACACCGGGGAGCTGTTTTTT; abundance: -; v_gene: TRBV4-3; j_gene: TRBJ2-2; d_gene: -
CDR3aa: CASSIGTGEEVSYNEQFF; CDR3nt: TGTGCCAGTAGTATAGGGACAGGGGAGGAGGTCTCCTACAATGAGCAGTTCTTC; abundance: -; v_gene: TRBV19; j_gene: TRBJ2-1; d_gene: TRBD1
CDR3aa: CASSDSRNSTDTQYF; CDR3nt: TGTGCCAGCAGTGACTCGAGGAACAGCACAGATACGCAGTATTTT; abundance: -; v_gene: TRBV6-4; j_gene: TRBJ2-3; d_gene: -
CDR3aa: CASSLGLAGAVDTQYF; CDR3nt: TGTGCCAGCAGCTTAGGGCTAGCGGGGGCGGTAGATACGCAGTATTTT; abundance: -; v_gene: TRBV11-2; j_gene: TRBJ2-3; d_gene: TRBD2
CDR3aa: CASSDTGGVPSGNTIYF; CDR3nt: TGTGCCAGCAGTGACACAGGGGGGGTCCCCTCTGGAAACACCATATATTTT; abundance: -; v_gene: TRBV6-1; j_gene: TRBJ1-3; d_gene: TRBD1
CDR3aa: CASSQTRVDEQFF; CDR3nt: TGCGCCAGCAGCCAAACGAGGGTCGATGAGCAGTTCTTC; abundance: -; v_gene: TRBV4-3; j_gene: TRBJ2-1; d_gene: -
CDR3aa: CASSQVEGAGFYEQYF; CDR3nt: TGCGCCAGCAGCCAAGTGGAGGGAGCGGGGTTCTACGAGCAGTACTTC; abundance: -; v_gene: TRBV4-1; j_gene: TRBJ2-7; d_gene: TRBD2
CDR3aa: CASSIRQGAPSNQPQHF; CDR3nt: TGTGCCAGTAGTATCCGACAGGGGGCACCAAGTAATCAGCCCCAGCATTTT; abundance: -; v_gene: TRBV19; j_gene: TRBJ1-5; d_gene: TRBD1
CDR3aa: CASSTGQGNTEAFF; CDR3nt: TGCGCCAGCAGTACGGGACAGGGAAACACTGAAGCTTTCTTT; abundance: -; v_gene: TRBV10-1; j_gene: TRBJ1-1; d_gene: TRBD1
CDR3aa: CASSPVTGTYEQYF; CDR3nt: TGCGCCAGCAGCCCCGTCACAGGGACCTACGAGCAGTACTTC; abundance: -; v_gene: TRBV5-1; j_gene: TRBJ2-7; d_gene: -
CDR3aa: CASSGTGAHARLFF; CDR3nt: TGTGCCAGCAGCGGGACAGGGGCCCACGCTAGACTGTTTTTT; abundance: -; v_gene: TRBV6-1; j_gene: TRBJ1-4; d_gene: TRBD1
CDR3aa: CASSQDYHRDPPAGELFF; CDR3nt: TGCGCCAGCAGCCAAGATTACCACCGGGACCCCCCGGCCGGGGAGCTGTTTTTT; abundance: -; v_gene: TRBV4-3; j_gene: TRBJ2-2; d_gene: -
CDR3aa: CASSLHRGRALYEQYF; CDR3nt: TGTGCCAGCAGCTTACACAGGGGGCGAGCCCTCTACGAGCAGTACTTC; abundance: once; v_gene: TRBV5-6; j_gene: TRBJ2-7; d_gene: TRBD1
CDR3aa: CASSPTGGITDTQYF; CDR3nt: TGCGCCAGCAGCCCCACAGGGGGCATAACAGATACGCAGTATTTT; abundance: -; v_gene: TRBV4-3; j_gene: TRBJ2-3; d_gene: TRBD1
CDR3aa: CASSLEPLRQVGNEQFF; CDR3nt: TGTGCCAGCAGCTTAGAGCCCTTACGGCAGGTCGGCAATGAGCAGTTCTTC; abundance: -; v_gene: TRBV7-6; j_gene: TRBJ2-1; d_gene: -
CDR3aa: CASSEDGQEVNYSNQPQHF; CDR3nt: TGTGCCAGCAGTGAAGACGGACAGGAAGTTAATTATAGCAATCAGCCCCAGCATTTT; abundance: -; v_gene: TRBV6-1; j_gene: TRBJ1-5; d_gene: TRBD1
CDR3aa: CASSPWDSRTDTQYF; CDR3nt: TGTGCCAGCAGTCCCTGGGACTCACGCACAGATACGCAGTATTTT; abundance: -; v_gene: TRBV28; j_gene: TRBJ2-3; d_gene: -
CDR3aa: CANFRKLHNNNEQFF; CDR3nt: TGCGCCAACTTCCGTAAGCTCCATAATAACAATGAGCAGTTCTTC; abundance: -; v_gene: TRBV5-1; j_gene: TRBJ2-1; d_gene: -
CDR3aa: CASSLGGRNSPLHF; CDR3nt: TGTGCCAGCAGCTTAGGTGGGAGGAATTCACCCCTCCACTTT; abundance: -; v_gene: TRBV7-6; j_gene: TRBJ1-6; d_gene: -